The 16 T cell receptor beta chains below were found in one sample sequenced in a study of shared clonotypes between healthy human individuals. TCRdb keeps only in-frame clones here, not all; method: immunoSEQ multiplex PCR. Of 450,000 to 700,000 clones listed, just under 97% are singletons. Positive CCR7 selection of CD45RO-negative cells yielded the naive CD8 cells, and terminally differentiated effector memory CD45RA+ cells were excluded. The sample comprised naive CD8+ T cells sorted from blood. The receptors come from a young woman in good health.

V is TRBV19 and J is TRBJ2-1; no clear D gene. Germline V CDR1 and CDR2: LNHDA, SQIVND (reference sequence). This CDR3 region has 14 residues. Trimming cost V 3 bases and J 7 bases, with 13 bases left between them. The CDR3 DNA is TGTGCCAGTAGTATCGAGATTTTCCTGAATGAGCAGTTCTTC. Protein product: CASSIEIFLNEQFF.

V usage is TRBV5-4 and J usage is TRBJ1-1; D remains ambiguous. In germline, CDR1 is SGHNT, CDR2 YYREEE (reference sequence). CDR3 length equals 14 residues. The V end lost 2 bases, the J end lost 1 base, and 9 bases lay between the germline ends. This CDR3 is CASSFIGGNTEAFF. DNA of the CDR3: TGTGCCAGCAGCTTCATCGGCGGGAACACTGAAGCTTTCTTT.

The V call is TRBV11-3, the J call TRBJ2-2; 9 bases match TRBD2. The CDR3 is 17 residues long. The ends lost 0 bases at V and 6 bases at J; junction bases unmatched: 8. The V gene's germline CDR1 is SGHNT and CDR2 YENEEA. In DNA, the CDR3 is TGTGCCAGCAGCTTAGACCCTAGCGGGACGATATCCGGGGAGCTGTTTTTT. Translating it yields CASSLDPSGTISGELFF.

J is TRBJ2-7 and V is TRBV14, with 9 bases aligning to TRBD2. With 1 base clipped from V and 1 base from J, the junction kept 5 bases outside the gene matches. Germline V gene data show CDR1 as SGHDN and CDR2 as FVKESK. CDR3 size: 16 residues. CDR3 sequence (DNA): TGTGCCAGCAGCCAAGTACCTAGCGGGAATTCCTACGAGCAGTACTTC. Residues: CASSQVPSGNSYEQYF.

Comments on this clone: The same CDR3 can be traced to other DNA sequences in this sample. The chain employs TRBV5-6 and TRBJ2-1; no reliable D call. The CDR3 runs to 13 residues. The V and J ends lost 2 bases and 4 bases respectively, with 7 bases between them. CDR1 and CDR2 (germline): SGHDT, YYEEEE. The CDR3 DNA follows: TGTGCCAGCAGCTTCGGCAGTTACAATGAGCAGTTCTTC. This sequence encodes CASSFGSYNEQFF.

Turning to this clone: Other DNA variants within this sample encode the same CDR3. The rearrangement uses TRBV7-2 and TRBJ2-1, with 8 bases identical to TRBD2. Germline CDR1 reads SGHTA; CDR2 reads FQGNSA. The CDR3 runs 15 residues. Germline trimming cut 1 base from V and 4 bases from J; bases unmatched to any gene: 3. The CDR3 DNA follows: TGTGCCAGCAGCTTAGGTGGGACTAGTTACAATGAGCAGTTCTTC. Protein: CASSLGGTSYNEQFF.

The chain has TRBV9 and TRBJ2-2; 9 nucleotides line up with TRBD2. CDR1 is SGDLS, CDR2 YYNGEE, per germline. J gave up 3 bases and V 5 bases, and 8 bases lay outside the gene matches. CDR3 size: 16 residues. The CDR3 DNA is TGTGCCAGCAGTACTAGCGGGTGGACGGACACCGGGGAGCTGTTTTTT. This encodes CASSTSGWTDTGELFF.

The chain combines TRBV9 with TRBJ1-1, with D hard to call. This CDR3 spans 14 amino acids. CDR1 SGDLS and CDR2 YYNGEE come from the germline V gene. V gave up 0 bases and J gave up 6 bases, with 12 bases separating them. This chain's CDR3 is CASSVGLDSAEAFF. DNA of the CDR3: TGTGCCAGCAGCGTAGGTCTGGATTCCGCTGAAGCTTTCTTT.

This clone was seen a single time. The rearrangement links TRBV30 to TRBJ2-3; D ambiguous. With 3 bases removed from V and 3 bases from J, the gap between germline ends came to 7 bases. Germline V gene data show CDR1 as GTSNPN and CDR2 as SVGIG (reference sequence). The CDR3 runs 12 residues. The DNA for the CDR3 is TGTGCCTGGAGCGGCACAACAGATACGCAGTATTTT. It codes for CAWSGTTDTQYF.

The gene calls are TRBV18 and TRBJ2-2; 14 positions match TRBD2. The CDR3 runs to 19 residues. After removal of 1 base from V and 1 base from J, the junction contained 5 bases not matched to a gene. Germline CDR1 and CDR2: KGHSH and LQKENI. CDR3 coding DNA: TGTGCCAGCTCACCACTCGTCGGGACTAGCGGGAGGAACACCGGGGAGCTGTTTTTT. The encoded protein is CASSPLVGTSGRNTGELFF.

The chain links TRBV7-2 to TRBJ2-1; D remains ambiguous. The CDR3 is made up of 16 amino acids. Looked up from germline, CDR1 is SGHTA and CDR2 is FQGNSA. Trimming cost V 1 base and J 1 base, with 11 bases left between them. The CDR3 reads CASSLVAELSYNEQFF. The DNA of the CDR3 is TGTGCCAGCAGCTTAGTCGCGGAGCTTTCCTACAATGAGCAGTTCTTC.

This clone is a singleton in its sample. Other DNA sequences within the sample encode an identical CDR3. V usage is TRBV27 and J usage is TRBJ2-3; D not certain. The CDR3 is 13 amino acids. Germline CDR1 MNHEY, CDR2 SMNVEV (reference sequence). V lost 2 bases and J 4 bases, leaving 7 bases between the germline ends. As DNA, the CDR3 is TGTGCCAGCAGTTTAGGCGGTCCAGATACGCAGTATTTT. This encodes CASSLGGPDTQYF.

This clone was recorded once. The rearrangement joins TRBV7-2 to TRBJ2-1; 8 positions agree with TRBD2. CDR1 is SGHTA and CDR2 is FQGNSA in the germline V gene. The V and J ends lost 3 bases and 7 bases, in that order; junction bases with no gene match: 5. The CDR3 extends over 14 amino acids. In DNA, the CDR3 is TGTGCCAGCAGCTTGGGGGTAGCGGGAAATGAGCAGTTCTTC. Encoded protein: CASSLGVAGNEQFF.

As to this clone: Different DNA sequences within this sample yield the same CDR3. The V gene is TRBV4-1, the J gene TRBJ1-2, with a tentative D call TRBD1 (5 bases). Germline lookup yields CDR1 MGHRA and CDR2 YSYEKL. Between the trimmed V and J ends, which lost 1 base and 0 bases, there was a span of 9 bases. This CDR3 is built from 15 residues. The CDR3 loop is CASSQGGLANYGYTF. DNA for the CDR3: TGCGCCAGCAGCCAAGGGGGCCTAGCTAACTATGGCTACACCTTC.

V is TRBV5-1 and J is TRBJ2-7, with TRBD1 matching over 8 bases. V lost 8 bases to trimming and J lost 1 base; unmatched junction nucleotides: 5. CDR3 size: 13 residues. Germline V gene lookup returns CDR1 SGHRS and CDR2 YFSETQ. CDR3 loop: CASMGQASYEQYF. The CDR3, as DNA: TGCGCCAGTATGGGACAGGCATCCTACGAGCAGTACTTC.

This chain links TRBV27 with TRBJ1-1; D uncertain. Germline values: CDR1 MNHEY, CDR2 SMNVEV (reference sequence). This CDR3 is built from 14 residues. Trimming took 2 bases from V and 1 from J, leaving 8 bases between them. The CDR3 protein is CASSLEWANTEAFF. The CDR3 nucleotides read TGTGCCAGCAGTTTAGAATGGGCGAACACTGAAGCTTTCTTT.